This TCR beta chain derives from a study of T cells in Graves' hyperthyroidism and ophthalmopathy (dated by TCRdb to between 2017 and 2020). Regarding the research as a whole: Peripheral blood was sampled at the time of initial diagnosis, prior to any treatment. To identify TCR V-J signatures that set the groups apart, the researchers used a discovery cohort of approximately 98 patients, made up of 40 to 45 with Graves' ophthalmopathy and some 60 with stable Graves' hyperthyroidism. Prospective prediction of ophthalmopathy was tested in an independent validation cohort consisting of fewer than 20 hyperthyroidism patients and about 17 patients who later progressed to ophthalmopathy. The approximately 90 discovery patients were divided at random into training and test sets in a 7:3 ratio. The study also compared thyroid tissue and blood T-cell repertoires from about six Graves' hyperthyroidism patients. Following sampling, methimazole starting at 30 mg daily was given to hyperthyroidism patients, and high-dose intravenous methylprednisolone was given to ophthalmopathy patients. TCR Vbeta CDR3 sequencing of 130 to 150 peripheral blood samples (43 ophthalmopathy, around 80 hyperthyroidism and around 17 progressor patients) is reported in the paper. Study-wide conclusions, independent of this receptor: Most expanded thyroid clonotypes (frequency above 0.001) were also found in blood, which suggests that blood repertoires may mirror thyroid immune responses. In validation, the model predicted progression to ophthalmopathy a median of roughly 6.1 months before onset, with roughly 70% sensitivity and roughly 73% specificity. No statistical method was used to set the sample size in advance, and investigators knew the group allocation. Ophthalmopathy was separated from stable hyperthyroidism by a 13 V-J signature model, with around 88% sensitivity and 81% to 82% specificity obtained in cross-validation and 80%/75% obtained in testing.

The germline V gene sets CDR1 to SGDLS and CDR2 to YYNGEE. Reading from cysteine to phenylalanine, the CDR3 counts 17 amino acids. Only CDR3 DNA is held: 51 bases, read in frame from base 1. Trimming removed 0 bases from V and 1 base from J, leaving 14 bases between the germline ends. Stable Graves' hyperthyroidism was defined as no progression to ophthalmopathy during 18 months of follow-up. Hyperthyroidism patients were aged 18 to 65 years and newly diagnosed, with disease duration of less than 2 months. Exclusion was applied to patients with uncontrolled infections, other autoimmune diseases, pregnancy or lactation. Diagnoses were established on the basis of clinical symptoms, serum thyroxine and TRAb, thyroid ultrasound, and orbital computed tomography. Ficoll-Paque density gradient centrifugation was used to isolate PBMCs from approximately 11 ml of fresh peripheral blood. Trizol reagent was used to extract total RNA, and RNA quality was then checked on an Agilent 2100 Bioanalyzer.

Amplification of TCR beta CDR3 regions was carried out from RNA transcripts. For the first round of RT-PCR on the TCR CDR3, the HTBI primer set was used together with the Qiagen OneStep RT-PCR kit. The libraries were constructed in a second round of multiplex PCR and then size-selected and purified. Sequencing of the libraries was done on an Illumina HiSeq2000 using paired-end 100 bp reads. Per the authors' processing: SOAPnuke was used to process the raw data, with reads discarded if the reads contained adapters or uncalled bases, had a mean Phred below 15, or lacked an exact constant-primer or identifier match. COPE v1.2.5 was used to merge the high-quality paired reads, and each unique nucleotide sequence was defined as a clonotype. MiTCR v1.1 was used to align clonotypes to the IMGT TRBV, TRBD and TRBJ reference segments. The analysis was restricted to V-J combinations with a frequency above 0.0001, which together covered approximately 99% of the repertoires. The TCS score was defined as F50 (clonal expansion) divided by E x V (chaos), with BLOSUM62-based TCRdist calculated between CDR3 peptides within each V-J. Welch's t-statistics and random forest reduced roughly 530 V-J features to 10 to 15, which were used in a naive Bayes classifier (R e1071). TCRdb reran the public reads through fastp at Q25 and MiXCR, keeping productive beta chains. One record per CDR3 amino acid sequence lists the most common genes and DNA. What appears here as the V and J calls and clone size reflects TCRdb's work, not the paper's. Recorded for this sample are 300,000 to 450,000 distinct CDR3 sequences; about 15% of them occurred a single time. The leading ten clones occupy 11% of the sample.

There are many counts of this clonotype. Its antigen remains unidentified. One base away there is no much larger clone; base qualities are not given. Source material: blood. The V gene is TRBV9 and the J gene is TRBJ2-4; a confident D gene designation cannot be given. The clonotype originates from an older woman with Graves' hyperthyroidism. In nucleotides, the sequence is TGTGCCAGCAGCGTAGCCCAACTTAGAGCGGCCAAAAACATTCAGTACTTC. The resulting protein is CASSVAQLRAAKNIQYF.